The 30 T cell receptor beta chains in this list originate from one sample, sequenced in a study of response to subunit inactivated influenza vaccine. MiXCR, run by TCRdb on the RT-PCR reads, gives a single entry per CDR3 protein. In the table there are hundreds of thousands of distinct CDR3 sequences, approximately 10% of which are singletons. These data also formed part of another study, on T cells expressing NK-cell markers. This second report adds: As the method of synthesis, 5'RACE template switching with UMIs yielded TCR beta cDNA.

Material: PBMCs from blood, obtained on the day of vaccination. These receptors were collected from a man over 45 who received an inactivated influenza vaccine.

A few counts support this clonotype. The chain recombines TRBV4-1 with TRBJ2-3, with D uncertain. The V gene lost 1 base and the J gene lost 0 bases, with 5 bases spanning the gap. The CDR3 is made up of 14 amino acids. Germline CDR1 MGHRA, CDR2 YSYEKL. The CDR3 nucleotides are TGCGCCAGCAGCCAAGTCCATAGCACAGATACGCAGTATTTT. Its protein product is CASSQVHSTDTQYF.

This clonotype was recorded many times. In DNA form, the CDR3 reads TGCGCCAGCAGCTACGACAGACAAGAGACCCAGTACTTC. It translates to CASSYDRQETQYF. This chain joins TRBV5-1 and TRBJ2-5; a possible D gene is TRBD1 (5 bases). From germline, CDR1 is SGHRS and CDR2 YFSETQ. Trimming shortened V by 3 bases and J by 2 bases, and 8 bases separated the two germline ends. CDR3 length equals 13 residues.

This clonotype has a handful of counts. This chain connects TRBV5-6 to TRBJ2-1; TRBD2 agrees at 8 bases. The trim removed 3 bases at V and 4 bases at J, leaving 9 bases unmatched. The germline V gene encodes CDR1 SGHDT and CDR2 YYEEEE. The CDR3 is 16 amino acids. The DNA for the CDR3 is TGTGCCAGCAGCTCGTACGCGGGGGGTCCATACAATGAGCAGTTCTTC. Its protein is CASSSYAGGPYNEQFF.

This clonotype has more than one count but fewer than ten. The rearrangement uses TRBV28 and TRBJ2-1; 8 nucleotides line up with TRBD1. Per the germline V gene, CDR1 is MDHEN and CDR2 is SYDVKM. After removal of 9 bases from V and 1 base from J, the junction contained 5 bases not matched to a gene. The CDR3 is made up of 14 amino acids. CDR3 sequence (DNA): TGTGCCAGTATCAGGGGGCCTTCCTACAATGAGCAGTTCTTC. Protein product: CASIRGPSYNEQFF.

The J gene is TRBJ2-1, the V gene TRBV27; TRBD2 agrees at 7 bases. The CDR3 spans 15 residues. V lost 7 bases, J lost 4 bases, and 10 bases stayed unmatched. Germline CDR1 reads MNHEY; CDR2 reads SMNVEV (reference sequence). CDR3 loop: CASTPYQGGYNEQFF. CDR3 DNA sequence: TGTGCCAGCACCCCATACCAGGGAGGGTACAATGAGCAGTTCTTC.

This clonotype was counted between two and nine times. The chain carries TRBV5-1 and TRBJ2-2, with D possibly TRBD2 on 7 matching bases. The length of the CDR3 is 15 residues. The germline CDR1 and CDR2 sequences are SGHRS and YFSETQ. The V end was cut by 2 bases, the J end by 7 bases, with 15 bases between. The CDR3 bases are TGCGCCAGCAGCTTTACCGGGGGGCGTGACGGGGAGCTGTTTTTT. Translated, it gives CASSFTGGRDGELFF. The variable domain in full, completed from reference TRBV5-1 and TRBJ2-2, reads KAGVTQTPRYLIKTRGQQVTLSCSPISGHRSVSWYQQTPGQGLQFLFEYFSETQRNKGNFPGRFSGRQFSNSRSEMNVSTLELGDSALYLCASSFTGGRDGELFFGEGSRLTVL.

This clonotype was counted between two and nine times. This chain links TRBV29-1 with TRBJ2-6; D is unresolved. Between the trimmed V and J ends, which lost 1 base and 4 bases, there was a span of 11 bases. Looked up from germline, CDR1 is SQVTM and CDR2 is ANQGSEA. The CDR3 loop spans 15 amino acids. CDR3 DNA: TGCAGCGTTGAAGTGGGCCAGGCCGGGGCCAACGTCCTGACTTTC. Residues: CSVEVGQAGANVLTF.

Only a few counts were recorded for this clonotype. The chain joins TRBV24-1 to TRBJ2-3, with 8 bases fitting TRBD1. The CDR3 is made up of 15 amino acids. With V trimmed by 5 bases and J by 7 bases, 10 bases remained unmatched. CDR1 is KGHDR, CDR2 SFDVKD, per germline. The CDR3 DNA reads TGTGCCACCAGTGTCCCGGGACAGGATTCGAATACGCAGTATTTT. This codes for CATSVPGQDSNTQYF.

This clonotype was observed many times. The chain employs TRBV27 and TRBJ2-1; 12 bases map to TRBD2. The V gene end was trimmed by 5 bases and the J gene end by 5 bases; junction bases not matched to a gene: 13. The CDR3 has 18 residues. Germline CDR1 reads MNHEY; CDR2 reads SMNVEV (reference sequence). The CDR3 DNA reads TGTGCCAGCAGTATGGGGCTAGCGGGAGGGAGAACACACAATGAGCAGTTCTTC. Translation: CASSMGLAGGRTHNEQFF.

This clonotype has at least ten counts. The DNA for the CDR3 is TGCAGTGCTAGTGCGGGGGCCTTCAATACCGGGGAGCTGTTTTTT. It translates to CSASAGAFNTGELFF. The chain links TRBV20-1 to TRBJ2-2; perhaps TRBD2 as D (7 bases). Germline V gene sequence: CDR1 DFQATT, CDR2 SNEGSKA (reference sequence). The CDR3 sequence is 15 residues long. V lost 3 bases to trimming and J lost 5 bases, with 16 bases between them.

The chain carries TRBV5-1 and TRBJ2-3, with 14 nucleotides matching TRBD2. V trimming: 4 bases; J trimming: 6 bases; junction bases outside the gene matches: 7. The CDR3 has 16 amino acids. Germline CDR1 SGHRS, CDR2 YFSETQ. The chain's CDR3 is CASSRLTSGGGDTQYF. CDR3 sequence (DNA): TGCGCCAGCAGCCGTCTGACTAGCGGGGGGGGTGATACGCAGTATTTT.

V usage is TRBV29-1 and J usage is TRBJ2-1, with 7 positions matching TRBD2. Germline V gene sequence: CDR1 SQVTM, CDR2 ANQGSEA. The CDR3 spans 15 residues. J was trimmed by 4 bases and V by 3 bases; bases with no gene match: 9. Written as DNA, the CDR3 is TGCAGCGTTGATCCCCTTAGCGGGCATTACAATGAGCAGTTCTTC. Translating it yields CSVDPLSGHYNEQFF.

The table lists this clonotype with a count of one. The chain uses TRBV6-5 and TRBJ2-1; D is perhaps TRBD2 (6 bases). Germline CDR1 reads MNHEY; CDR2 reads SVGAGI. Deletions cut 8 bases from V and 9 bases from J, with 20 bases between. The CDR3 spans 14 residues. CDR3 sequence reads: CASGLGEAPGEQFF. CDR3 nucleotides: TGTGCCAGCGGTTTGGGGGAGGCACCGGGTGAGCAGTTCTTC.

The chain uses TRBV9 and TRBJ2-3; 7 positions match TRBD2. V lost 0 bases, J lost 4 bases, and 8 bases stayed unmatched. The CDR3 loop spans 16 amino acids. The germline gives CDR1 SGDLS, CDR2 YYNGEE. The CDR3 region has the DNA TGTGCCAGCAGCGTAGGCGGCGGGAGAATTCCAGATACGCAGTATTTT. Translating it yields CASSVGGGRIPDTQYF. The entire variable domain, with the rest obtained from reference TRBV9 and TRBJ2-3, is as follows: DSGVTQTPKHLITATGQRVTLRCSPRSGDLSVYWYQQSLDQGLQFLIQYYNGEERAKGNILERFSAQQFPDLHSELNLSSLELGDSALYFCASSVGGGRIPDTQYFGPGTRLTVL.

At least ten counts were recorded for this clonotype. The chain combines TRBV5-1 with TRBJ1-6; TRBD1 aligns across 10 bases. CDR3 length: 15 residues. Germline trimming cut 2 bases from V and 10 bases from J; bases unmatched to any gene: 6. Germline CDR1 and CDR2: SGHRS and YFSETQ. The CDR3 nucleotides are TGCGCCAGCAGCTTATCCGGGACAGGGGTCTCACCCCTCCACTTT. Encoded protein: CASSLSGTGVSPLHF.

This clonotype was observed a few times. The chain is built from TRBV5-1 and TRBJ1-1; D is undetermined. CDR3 length: 14 residues. Trimming removed 0 bases at V and 2 bases at J, with 8 bases between. Germline V CDR1 and CDR2: SGHRS, YFSETQ. The CDR3 reads CASSLGSDNTEAFF. The DNA of the CDR3 is TGCGCCAGCAGCTTGGGTTCCGATAACACTGAAGCTTTCTTT.

This clonotype was seen many times. The V gene is TRBV3-1, the J gene TRBJ2-7, with a weak D call TRBD2 (5 bases). CDR1 and CDR2 (germline): LGHDT, YNNKEL (reference sequence). Trimming took off 0 bases at V and 1 base at J, with 7 bases between the two ends. The CDR3 consists of 14 residues. CDR3 sequence (DNA): TGTGCCAGCAGCCAAGATTCGGGGTCCTACGAGCAGTACTTC. It is translated as CASSQDSGSYEQYF.

This clonotype showed up just a few times. The chain recombines TRBV12-3 or TRBV12-4 with TRBJ1-1; D not resolved. Trimming cost V 7 bases and J 4 bases, with 16 bases left between them. The length of the CDR3 is 14 residues. The CDR3 bases are TGTGCCAGCAAAGGAAGCGGCTTTTTCACTGAAGCTTTCTTT. Translation gives CASKGSGFFTEAFF.

There are many counts of this clonotype. The CDR3 region has the DNA TGTGCCAGCAGCGTTGGGACTAGCGGGATATACGAGCAGTACTTC. It yields the protein CASSVGTSGIYEQYF. This sequence joins TRBV9 and TRBJ2-7; 13 nucleotides line up with TRBD2. Germline values: CDR1 SGDLS, CDR2 YYNGEE. This CDR3 has 15 residues. V lost 2 bases and J lost 4; bases outside the gene matches: 3.

This clonotype has only a few counts. The rearrangement links TRBV5-1 to TRBJ1-1; D call uncertain. Trimming shortened V by 1 base and J by 1 base, and 8 bases separated the two germline ends. CDR3 length: 14 residues. The germline CDR1 and CDR2 sequences are SGHRS and YFSETQ. CDR3 nucleotides: TGCGCCAGCAGCTTGTCGACAACGAACACTGAAGCTTTCTTT. This codes for CASSLSTTNTEAFF. The variable domain in full, completed from reference TRBV5-1 and TRBJ1-1, reads KAGVTQTPRYLIKTRGQQVTLSCSPISGHRSVSWYQQTPGQGLQFLFEYFSETQRNKGNFPGRFSGRQFSNSRSEMNVSTLELGDSALYLCASSLSTTNTEAFFGQGTRLTVV.

This clonotype has a count of ten or more. The gene calls are TRBV6-1 and TRBJ1-5, with a weak D call TRBD1 (5 bases). V dropped 6 bases and J dropped 3 bases, with 12 bases sitting between them. CDR1 MNHNS and CDR2 SASEGT come from the germline V gene. The CDR3 length is 14 residues. CDR3 nucleotide sequence: TGTGCCAGCAGCAGGGACGGGACCAATCAGCCCCAGCATTTT. This translates into CASSRDGTNQPQHF.

This clonotype has just a few counts. CDR3: CSARDLREPETQYF. For the CDR3, the DNA is TGCAGTGCTAGAGATCTGCGGGAGCCGGAGACCCAGTACTTC. This rearrangement joins TRBV20-1 to TRBJ2-5, with 7 bases identical to TRBD2. The CDR3 has 14 residues. V shed 0 bases and J 5 bases; nucleotides not matched to a gene: 6. Germline V gives CDR1 DFQATT, CDR2 SNEGSKA (reference sequence).

A note on this clonotype: A much larger clone sits a single nucleotide away, making a read error possible. The chain joins TRBV12-3 or TRBV12-4 to TRBJ2-7; D is uncertain. There are 16 residues in the CDR3. V lost 5 bases, J lost 1 base, and 18 bases lay in between. The CDR3 loop is CASSPSFPFQSYEQYF. The CDR3 DNA follows: TGTGCCAGCAGTCCCTCTTTCCCATTCCAATCCTACGAGCAGTACTTC.

The chain joins TRBV20-1 to TRBJ2-1; 9 bases map to TRBD2. The CDR3 has 16 residues. The trim removed 0 bases at V and 1 base at J, leaving 4 bases unmatched. Germline V gene data show CDR1 as DFQATT and CDR2 as SNEGSKA (reference sequence). CDR3 DNA: TGCAGTGCTAGAGACGGACTAGCGTTATCCTACAATGAGCAGTTCTTC. This encodes CSARDGLALSYNEQFF.

The sample holds a few counts of this clonotype. Here the CDR3 reads CASTRTGGAFYEQYF. Written as DNA, the CDR3 is TGTGCCAGCACCCGAACAGGGGGCGCTTTCTACGAGCAGTACTTC. The V and J genes are TRBV7-9 and TRBJ2-7; 9 bases are shared with TRBD1. This CDR3 comprises 15 residues. Germline V gene data show CDR1 as SEHNR and CDR2 as FQNEAQ (reference sequence). Germline trimming cut 7 bases from V and 3 bases from J; bases unmatched to any gene: 10.

This clonotype showed up many times. The chain joins TRBV15 to TRBJ1-6; no definite D call. The V end was cut by 5 bases, the J end by 4 bases, with 9 bases between. The CDR3 is 14 amino acids. Germline V CDR1 and CDR2: LNHNV, YYDKDF (reference sequence). The CDR3 nucleotides are TGTGCCACCAGCGAGGAGGTGTATAATTCACCCCTCCACTTT. It codes for CATSEEVYNSPLHF. The complete variable domain, with remaining parts taken from reference TRBV15 and TRBJ1-6, reads DAMVIQNPRYQVTQFGKPVTLSCSQTLNHNVMYWYQQKSSQAPKLLFHYYDKDFNNEADTPDNFQSRRPNTSFCFLDIRSPGLGDTAMYLCATSEEVYNSPLHFGNGTRLTVT.

The rearrangement uses TRBV9 and TRBJ2-1, with 8 positions matching TRBD2. The V segment lost 0 bases and the J segment 9 bases; nucleotides outside the gene matches: 2. From germline, CDR1 is SGDLS and CDR2 YYNGEE. The CDR3 spans 13 residues. CDR3 coding DNA: TGTGCCAGCAGCGTAGAGACTAGCGTTGAGCAGTTCTTC. This codes for CASSVETSVEQFF.

This chain connects TRBV12-3 or TRBV12-4 to TRBJ2-1; 9 bases match TRBD2. J lost 7 bases, V lost 3 bases, and 13 bases had no gene match. The CDR3 contains 17 residues. The CDR3 region has the DNA TGTGCCAGCAGTTTTTTAGGGGTGGCGGGGGGGCCTAATGAGCAGTTCTTC. Its protein is CASSFLGVAGGPNEQFF.

This chain uses TRBV12-3 or TRBV12-4 with TRBJ1-2, with TRBD1 identical over 7 bases. V lost 4 bases to trimming and J lost 8 bases; unmatched junction nucleotides: 7. The CDR3 extends over 13 amino acids. The CDR3 is CASSWNRGRGYTF. CDR3 in DNA: TGTGCCAGCAGTTGGAACAGGGGAAGAGGCTACACCTTC.

This clonotype was seen only a few times. J is TRBJ2-7 and V is TRBV11-2; 7 nucleotides line up with TRBD2. Unmatched junction bases numbered 10, after V lost 4 bases and J lost 4 bases. There are 15 residues in the CDR3. Germline lookup yields CDR1 SGHAT and CDR2 FQNNGV. The CDR3 bases are TGTGCCAGCAGCTCTCGGGGGGTCGCCTTTTACGAGCAGTACTTC. As protein: CASSSRGVAFYEQYF.